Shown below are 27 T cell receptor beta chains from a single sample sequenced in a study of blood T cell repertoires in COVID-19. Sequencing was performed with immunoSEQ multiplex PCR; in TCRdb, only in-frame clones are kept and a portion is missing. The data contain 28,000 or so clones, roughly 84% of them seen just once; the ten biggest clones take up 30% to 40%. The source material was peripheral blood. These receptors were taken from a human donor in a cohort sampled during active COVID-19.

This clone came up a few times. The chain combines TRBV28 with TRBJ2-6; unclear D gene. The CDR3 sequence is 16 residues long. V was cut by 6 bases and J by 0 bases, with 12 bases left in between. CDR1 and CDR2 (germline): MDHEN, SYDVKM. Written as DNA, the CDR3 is TGTGCCAGCAGCTGGCGGCGTAGCTCTGGGGCCAACGTCCTGACTTTC. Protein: CASSWRRSSGANVLTF.

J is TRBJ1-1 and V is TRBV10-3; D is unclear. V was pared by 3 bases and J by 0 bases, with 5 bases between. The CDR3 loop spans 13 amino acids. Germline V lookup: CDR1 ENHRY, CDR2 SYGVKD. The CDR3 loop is CAISELMNTEAFF. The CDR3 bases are TGTGCCATCAGTGAACTCATGAACACTGAAGCTTTCTTT.

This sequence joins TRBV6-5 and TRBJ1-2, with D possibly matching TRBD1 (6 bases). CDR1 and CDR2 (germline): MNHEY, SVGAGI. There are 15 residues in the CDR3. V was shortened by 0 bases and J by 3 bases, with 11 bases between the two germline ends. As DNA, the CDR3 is TGTGCCAGCAGTTACTCGAGAGGGGGGGACTATGGCTACACCTTC. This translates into CASSYSRGGDYGYTF.

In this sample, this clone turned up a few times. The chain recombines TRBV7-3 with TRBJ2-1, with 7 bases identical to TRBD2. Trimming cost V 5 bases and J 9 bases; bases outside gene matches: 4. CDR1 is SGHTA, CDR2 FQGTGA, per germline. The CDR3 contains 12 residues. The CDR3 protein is CASSAGRGEQFF. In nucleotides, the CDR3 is TGTGCCAGCAGCGCAGGGAGGGGTGAGCAGTTCTTC.

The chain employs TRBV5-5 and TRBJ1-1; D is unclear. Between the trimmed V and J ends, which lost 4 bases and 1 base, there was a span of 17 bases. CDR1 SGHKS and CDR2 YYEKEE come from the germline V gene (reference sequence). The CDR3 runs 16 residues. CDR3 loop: CASSLPRLISNTEAFF. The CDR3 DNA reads TGTGCCAGCAGCCTACCGAGGTTAATCTCGAACACTGAAGCTTTCTTT. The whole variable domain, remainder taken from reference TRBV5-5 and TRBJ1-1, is DAGVTQSPTHLIKTRGQQVTLRCSPISGHKSVSWYQQVLGQGPQFIFQYYEKEERGRGNFPDRFSARQFPNYSSELNVNALLLGDSALYLCASSLPRLISNTEAFFGQGTRLTVV.

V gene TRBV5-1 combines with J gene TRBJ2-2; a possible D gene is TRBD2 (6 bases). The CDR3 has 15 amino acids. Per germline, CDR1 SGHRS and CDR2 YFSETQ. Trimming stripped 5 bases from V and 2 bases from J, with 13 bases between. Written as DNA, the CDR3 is TGCGCCAGCAGTCCACTAGCAGACAACACCGGGGAGCTGTTTTTT. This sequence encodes CASSPLADNTGELFF.

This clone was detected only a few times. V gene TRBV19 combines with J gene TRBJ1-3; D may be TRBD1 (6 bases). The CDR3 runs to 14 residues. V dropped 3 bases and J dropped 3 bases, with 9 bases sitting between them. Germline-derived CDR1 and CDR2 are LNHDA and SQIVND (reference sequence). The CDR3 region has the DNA TGTGCCAGTAGTATTACAGGGATTGGAAACACCATATATTTT. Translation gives CASSITGIGNTIYF.

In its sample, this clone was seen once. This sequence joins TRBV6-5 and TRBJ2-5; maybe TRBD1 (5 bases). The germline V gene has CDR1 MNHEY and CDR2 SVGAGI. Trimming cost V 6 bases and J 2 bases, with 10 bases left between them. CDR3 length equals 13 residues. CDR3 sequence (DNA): TGTGCCAGCAGAGACAGACAGCAAGAGACCCAGTACTTC. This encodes CASRDRQQETQYF.

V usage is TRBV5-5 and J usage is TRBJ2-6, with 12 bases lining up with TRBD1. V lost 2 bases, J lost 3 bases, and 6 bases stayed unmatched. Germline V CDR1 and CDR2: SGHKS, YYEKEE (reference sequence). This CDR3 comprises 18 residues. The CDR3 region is CASSLPGTGGRGANVLTF. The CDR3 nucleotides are TGTGCCAGCAGCTTACCCGGGACAGGGGGCCGTGGGGCCAACGTCCTGACTTTC.

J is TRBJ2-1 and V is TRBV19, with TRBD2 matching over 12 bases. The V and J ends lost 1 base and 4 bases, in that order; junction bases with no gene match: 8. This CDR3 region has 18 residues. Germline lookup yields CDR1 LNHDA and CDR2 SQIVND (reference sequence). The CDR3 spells CASSIVVWTSGEYNEQFF. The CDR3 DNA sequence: TGTGCCAGTAGTATAGTTGTGTGGACTAGCGGGGAATACAATGAGCAGTTCTTC.

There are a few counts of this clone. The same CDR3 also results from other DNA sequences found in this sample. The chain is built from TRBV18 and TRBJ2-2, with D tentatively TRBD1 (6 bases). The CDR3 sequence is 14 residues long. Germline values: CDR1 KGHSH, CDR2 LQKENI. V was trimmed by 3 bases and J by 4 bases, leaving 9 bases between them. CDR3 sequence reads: CASSPTRGTGELFF. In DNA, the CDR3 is TGTGCCAGCTCACCGACCAGGGGCACCGGGGAGCTGTTTTTT.

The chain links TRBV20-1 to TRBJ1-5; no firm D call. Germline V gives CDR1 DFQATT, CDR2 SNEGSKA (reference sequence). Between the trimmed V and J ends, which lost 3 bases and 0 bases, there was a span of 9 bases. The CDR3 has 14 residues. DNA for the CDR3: TGCAGTGCTAGTCCGGAGTTTAGCAATCAGCCCCAGCATTTT. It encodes CSASPEFSNQPQHF.

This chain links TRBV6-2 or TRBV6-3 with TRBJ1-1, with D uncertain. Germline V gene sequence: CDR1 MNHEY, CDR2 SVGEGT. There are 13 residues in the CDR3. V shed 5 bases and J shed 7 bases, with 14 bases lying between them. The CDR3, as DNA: TGTGCCAGCAGTCCAAGCCTCATATTTGAAGCTTTCTTT. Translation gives CASSPSLIFEAFF.

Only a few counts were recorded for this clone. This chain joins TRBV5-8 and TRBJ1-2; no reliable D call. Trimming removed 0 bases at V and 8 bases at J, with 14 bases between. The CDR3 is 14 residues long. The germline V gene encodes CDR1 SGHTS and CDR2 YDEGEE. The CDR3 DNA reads TGTGCCAGCAGCTTGGGCCTAGGCTCAGAGGGCTACACCTTC. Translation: CASSLGLGSEGYTF. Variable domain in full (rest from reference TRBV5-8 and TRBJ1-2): EAGVTQSPTHLIKTRGQQATLRCSPISGHTSVYWYQQALGLGLQFLLWYDEGEERNRGNFPPRFSGRQFPNYSSELNVNALELEDSALYLCASSLGLGSEGYTFGSGTRLTVV.

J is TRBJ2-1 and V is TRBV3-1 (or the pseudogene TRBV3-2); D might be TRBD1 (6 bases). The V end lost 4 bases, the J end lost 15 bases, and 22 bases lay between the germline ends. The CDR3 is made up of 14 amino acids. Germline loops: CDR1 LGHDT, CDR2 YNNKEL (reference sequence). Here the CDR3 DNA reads TGTGCCAGCAGCCTGACCCGGACAGCGGAGGTATTGTTCTTC. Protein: CASSLTRTAEVLFF.

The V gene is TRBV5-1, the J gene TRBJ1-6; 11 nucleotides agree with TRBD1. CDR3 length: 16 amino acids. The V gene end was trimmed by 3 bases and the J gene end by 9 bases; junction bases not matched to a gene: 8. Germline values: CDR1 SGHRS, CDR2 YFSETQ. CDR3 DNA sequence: TGCGCCAGCAGCTCCGGGGGACAGGGGGATAGTTCACCCCTCCACTTT. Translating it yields CASSSGGQGDSSPLHF.

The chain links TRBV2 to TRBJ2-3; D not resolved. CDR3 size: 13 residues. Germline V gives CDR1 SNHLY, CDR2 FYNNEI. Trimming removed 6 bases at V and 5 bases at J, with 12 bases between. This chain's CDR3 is CASSASEVDTQYF. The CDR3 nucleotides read TGTGCCAGCAGCGCCAGCGAGGTAGATACGCAGTATTTT.

CDR3 sequence (DNA): TGTGCCAGCCAGGGATCCTATAATTCACCCCTCCACTTT. This encodes CASQGSYNSPLHF. This chain links TRBV27 with TRBJ1-6; the D gene is possibly TRBD1 (5 bases). CDR3 length: 13 amino acids. Trimming stripped 8 bases from V and 1 base from J, with 6 bases between. Germline CDR1 and CDR2: MNHEY and SMNVEV (reference sequence).

As DNA, the CDR3 is TGTGCCAGCAGCCAAGATGCGTATGGCTACACCTTC. Encoded protein: CASSQDAYGYTF. The chain has TRBV4-2 and TRBJ1-2; D not certain. The CDR3 consists of 12 residues. The V gene's germline CDR1 is LGHNA and CDR2 YNFKEQ. Trimming took 0 bases from V and 5 from J, leaving 4 bases between them.

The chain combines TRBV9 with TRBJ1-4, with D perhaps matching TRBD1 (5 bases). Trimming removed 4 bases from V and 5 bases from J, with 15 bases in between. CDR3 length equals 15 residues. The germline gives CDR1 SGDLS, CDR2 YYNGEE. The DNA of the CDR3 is TGTGCCAGCAGCTCCCGGGCCCAGGGAAATGAAAAACTGTTTTTT. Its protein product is CASSSRAQGNEKLFF. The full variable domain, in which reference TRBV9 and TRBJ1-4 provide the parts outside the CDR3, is DSGVTQTPKHLITATGQRVTLRCSPRSGDLSVYWYQQSLDQGLQFLIQYYNGEERAKGNILERFSAQQFPDLHSELNLSSLELGDSALYFCASSSRAQGNEKLFFGSGTQLSVL.

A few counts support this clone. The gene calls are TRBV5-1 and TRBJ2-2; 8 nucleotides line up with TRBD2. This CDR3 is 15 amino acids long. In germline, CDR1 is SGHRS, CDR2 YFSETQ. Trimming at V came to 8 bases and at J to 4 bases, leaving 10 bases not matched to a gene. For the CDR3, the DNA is TGCGCCAGTAGCACAGGAGCGGGAGCCACCGGGGAGCTGTTTTTT. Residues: CASSTGAGATGELFF.

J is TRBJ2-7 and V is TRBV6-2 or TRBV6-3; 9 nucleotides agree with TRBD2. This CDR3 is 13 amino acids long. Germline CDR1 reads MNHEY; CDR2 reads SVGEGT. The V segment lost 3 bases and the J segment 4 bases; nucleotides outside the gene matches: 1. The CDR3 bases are TGTGCCAGCAGTTATAGCGGGAGTTACGAGCAGTACTTC. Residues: CASSYSGSYEQYF.

CDR3 in DNA: TGTGCCAGCAGCGTCTTTAGCGGGAGGGCCCTAGATACGCAGTATTTT. Protein: CASSVFSGRALDTQYF. The chain uses TRBV9 and TRBJ2-3; 11 bases are a match to TRBD2. V lost 2 bases, J lost 5 bases, and 7 bases stayed unmatched. Per germline, CDR1 SGDLS and CDR2 YYNGEE. CDR3 length: 16 amino acids.

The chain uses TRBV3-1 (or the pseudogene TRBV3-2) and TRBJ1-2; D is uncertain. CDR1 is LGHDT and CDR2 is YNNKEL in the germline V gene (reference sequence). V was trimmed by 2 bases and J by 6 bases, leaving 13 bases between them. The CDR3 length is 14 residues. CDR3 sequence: CASSQSGLPDGYTF. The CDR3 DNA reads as TGTGCCAGCAGCCAAAGCGGGCTGCCAGATGGCTACACCTTC.

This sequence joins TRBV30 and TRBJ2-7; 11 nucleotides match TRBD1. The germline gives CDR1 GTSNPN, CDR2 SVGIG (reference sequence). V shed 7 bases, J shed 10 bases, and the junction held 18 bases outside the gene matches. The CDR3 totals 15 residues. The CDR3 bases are TGTGCCTTAAACCCAATAACAAGGACAGGGGGCGACCAGTACTTC. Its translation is CALNPITRTGGDQYF.

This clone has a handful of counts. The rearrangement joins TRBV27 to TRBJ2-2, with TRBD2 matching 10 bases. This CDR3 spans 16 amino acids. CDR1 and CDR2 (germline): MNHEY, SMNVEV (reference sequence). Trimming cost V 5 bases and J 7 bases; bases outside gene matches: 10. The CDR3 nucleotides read TGTGCCAGCAGTAATAATCTAGCGGGAGAAATCGGGGAGCTGTTTTTT. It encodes CASSNNLAGEIGELFF.

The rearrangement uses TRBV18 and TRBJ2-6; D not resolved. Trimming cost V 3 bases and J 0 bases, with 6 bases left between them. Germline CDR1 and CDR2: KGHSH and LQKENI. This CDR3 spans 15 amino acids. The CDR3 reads CASSPSSSGANVLTF. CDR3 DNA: TGTGCCAGCTCACCCTCCAGCTCTGGGGCCAACGTCCTGACTTTC.